This TCR beta chain was recovered during a study of blood T cell repertoires in COVID-19. Study details: T cells, B-cell-depleted T cells, or PBMCs provided the cDNA or gDNA that served as material.

The repertoire was sequenced with immunoSEQ multiplex PCR; TCRdb's copy has only in-frame clones and lacks some. This table has some 190,000 clones, roughly three quarters appearing once. The CDR3 consists of 13 residues. V shed 5 bases and J shed 6 bases, with 14 bases lying between them. Only one count was recorded for this clone. Exposed enrollees had met someone with a PCR-confirmed or clinician-diagnosed COVID-19 case at some point within the 2 weeks before study entry. This TCR came from a man in his 60s who had been exposed to COVID-19. This sequence joins TRBV12-3 or TRBV12-4 and TRBJ2-7, with D possibly matching TRBD1 (6 bases). Sequenced material: PBMCs or T cells enriched from blood (not recorded which). The CDR3 loop is CASSNTGFAEQYF. CDR3 DNA: TGTGCCAGCAGTAATACAGGGTTCGCCGAGCAGTACTTC.